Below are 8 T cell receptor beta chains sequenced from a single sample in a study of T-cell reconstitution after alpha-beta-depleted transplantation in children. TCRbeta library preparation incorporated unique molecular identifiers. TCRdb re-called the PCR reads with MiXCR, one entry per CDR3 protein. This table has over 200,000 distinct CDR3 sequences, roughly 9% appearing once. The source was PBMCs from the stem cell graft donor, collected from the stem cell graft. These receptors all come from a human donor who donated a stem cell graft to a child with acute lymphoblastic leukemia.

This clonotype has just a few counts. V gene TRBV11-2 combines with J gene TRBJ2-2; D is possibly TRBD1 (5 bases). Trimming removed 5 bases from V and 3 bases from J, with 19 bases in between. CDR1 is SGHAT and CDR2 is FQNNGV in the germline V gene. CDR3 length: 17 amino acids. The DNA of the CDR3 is TGTGCCAGCAGCCCGCCGGGTTGGGGCGTAGACACCGGGGAGCTGTTTTTT. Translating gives CASSPPGWGVDTGELFF.

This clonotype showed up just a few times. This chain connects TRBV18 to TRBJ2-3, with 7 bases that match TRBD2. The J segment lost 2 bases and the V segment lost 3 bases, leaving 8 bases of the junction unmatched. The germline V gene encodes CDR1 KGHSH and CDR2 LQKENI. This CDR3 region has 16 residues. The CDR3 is CASSPSGGEHTDTQYF. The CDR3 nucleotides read TGTGCCAGCTCACCTTCTGGGGGGGAACACACAGATACGCAGTATTTT.

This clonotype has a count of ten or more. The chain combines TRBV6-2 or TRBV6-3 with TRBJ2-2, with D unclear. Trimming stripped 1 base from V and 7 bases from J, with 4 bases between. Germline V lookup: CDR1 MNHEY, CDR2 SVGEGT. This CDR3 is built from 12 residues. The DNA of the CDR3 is TGTGCCAGCAGTTACTTCGGCGGGGAGCTGTTTTTT. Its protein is CASSYFGGELFF.

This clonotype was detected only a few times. The CDR3 spells CASSPQWVGGTGELFF. The CDR3 nucleotides are TGTGCCAGCAGCCCCCAGTGGGTTGGGGGCACCGGGGAGCTGTTTTTT. The chain has TRBV11-2 and TRBJ2-2; possibly TRBD1 or TRBD2 for D (5 bases each). Germline CDR1 SGHAT, CDR2 FQNNGV. The CDR3 contains 16 residues. V lost 5 bases and J lost 4, with 17 bases in between.

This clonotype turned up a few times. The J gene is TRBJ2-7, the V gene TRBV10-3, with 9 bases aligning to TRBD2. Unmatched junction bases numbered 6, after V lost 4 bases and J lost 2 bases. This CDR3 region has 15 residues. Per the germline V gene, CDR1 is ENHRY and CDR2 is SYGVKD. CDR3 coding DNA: TGTGCCATCAGTGTCATTAGCGGGGGTCCCTACGAGCAGTACTTC. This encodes CAISVISGGPYEQYF.

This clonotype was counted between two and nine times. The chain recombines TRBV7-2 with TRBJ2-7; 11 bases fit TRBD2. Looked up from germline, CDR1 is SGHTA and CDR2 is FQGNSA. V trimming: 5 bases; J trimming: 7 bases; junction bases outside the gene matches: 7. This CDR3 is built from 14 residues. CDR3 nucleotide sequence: TGTGCCAGCAGCCTGGGACTAGCGGAGCCTGAGCAGTACTTC. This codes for CASSLGLAEPEQYF.

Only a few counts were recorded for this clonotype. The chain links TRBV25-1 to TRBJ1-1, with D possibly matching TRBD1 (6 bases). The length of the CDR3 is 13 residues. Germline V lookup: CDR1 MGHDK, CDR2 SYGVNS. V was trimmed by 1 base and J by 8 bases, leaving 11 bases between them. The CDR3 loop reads CASSEWAQGEAFF. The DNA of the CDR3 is TGTGCCAGCAGTGAATGGGCCCAGGGGGAAGCTTTCTTT.

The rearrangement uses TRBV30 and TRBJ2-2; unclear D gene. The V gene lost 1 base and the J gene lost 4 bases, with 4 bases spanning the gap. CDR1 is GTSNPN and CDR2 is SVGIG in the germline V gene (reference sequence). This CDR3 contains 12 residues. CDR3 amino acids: CAWSGGTGELFF. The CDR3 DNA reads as TGTGCCTGGAGTGGGGGCACCGGGGAGCTGTTTTTT.